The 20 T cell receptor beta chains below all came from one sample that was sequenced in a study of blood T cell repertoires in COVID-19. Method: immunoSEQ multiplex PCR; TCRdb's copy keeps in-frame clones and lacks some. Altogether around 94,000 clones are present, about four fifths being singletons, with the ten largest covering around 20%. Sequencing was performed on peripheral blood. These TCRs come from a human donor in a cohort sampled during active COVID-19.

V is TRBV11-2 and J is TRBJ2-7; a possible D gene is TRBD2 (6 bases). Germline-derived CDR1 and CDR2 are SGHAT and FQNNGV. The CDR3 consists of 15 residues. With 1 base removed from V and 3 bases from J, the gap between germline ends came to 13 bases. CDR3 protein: CASSLVLTSFYEQYF. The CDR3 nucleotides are TGTGCCAGCAGCTTAGTGCTTACTAGCTTCTACGAGCAGTACTTC.

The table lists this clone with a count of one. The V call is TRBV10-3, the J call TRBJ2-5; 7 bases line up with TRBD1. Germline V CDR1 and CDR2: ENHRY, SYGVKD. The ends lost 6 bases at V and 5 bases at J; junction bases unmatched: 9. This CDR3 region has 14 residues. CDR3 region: CAIRAGGSKETQYF. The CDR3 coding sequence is TGTGCCATCAGAGCAGGGGGAAGCAAGGAGACCCAGTACTTC.

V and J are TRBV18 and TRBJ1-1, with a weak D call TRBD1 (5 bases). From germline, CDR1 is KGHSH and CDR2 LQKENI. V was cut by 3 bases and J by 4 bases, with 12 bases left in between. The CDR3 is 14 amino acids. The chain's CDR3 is CASSPGLGGTEAFF. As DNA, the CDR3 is TGTGCCAGCTCACCTGGTCTCGGGGGCACTGAAGCTTTCTTT.

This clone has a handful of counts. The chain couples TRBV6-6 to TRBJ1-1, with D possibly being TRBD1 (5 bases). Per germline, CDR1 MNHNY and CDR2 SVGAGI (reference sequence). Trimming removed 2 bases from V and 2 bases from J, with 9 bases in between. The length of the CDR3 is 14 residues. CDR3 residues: CASSYDGHNTEAFF. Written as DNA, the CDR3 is TGTGCCAGCAGTTACGATGGACATAACACTGAAGCTTTCTTT.

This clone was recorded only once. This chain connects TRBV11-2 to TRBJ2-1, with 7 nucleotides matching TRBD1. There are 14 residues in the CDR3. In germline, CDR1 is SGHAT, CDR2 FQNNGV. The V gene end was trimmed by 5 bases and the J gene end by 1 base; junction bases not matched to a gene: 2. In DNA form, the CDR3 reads TGTGCCAGCAGCGACAGGGTGTCCTACAATGAGCAGTTCTTC. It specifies CASSDRVSYNEQFF.

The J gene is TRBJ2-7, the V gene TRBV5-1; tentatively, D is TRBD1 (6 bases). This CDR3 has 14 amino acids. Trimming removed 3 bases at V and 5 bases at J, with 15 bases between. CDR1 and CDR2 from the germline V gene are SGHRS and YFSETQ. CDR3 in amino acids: CASSSRGITDEQYF. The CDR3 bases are TGCGCCAGCAGCTCGAGGGGGATAACTGACGAGCAGTACTTC.

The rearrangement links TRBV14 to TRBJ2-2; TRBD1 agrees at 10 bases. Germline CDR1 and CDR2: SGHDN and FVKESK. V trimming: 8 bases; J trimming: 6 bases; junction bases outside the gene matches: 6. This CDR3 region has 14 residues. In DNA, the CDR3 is TGTGCCAGCCGCGCCGGGACAGGGGCCGGGGAGCTGTTTTTT. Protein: CASRAGTGAGELFF.

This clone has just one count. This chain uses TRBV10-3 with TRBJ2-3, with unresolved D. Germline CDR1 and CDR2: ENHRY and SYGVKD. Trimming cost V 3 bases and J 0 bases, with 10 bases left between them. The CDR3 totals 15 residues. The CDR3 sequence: CAISEWRSSTDTQYF. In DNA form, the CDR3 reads TGTGCCATCAGTGAATGGCGGTCTAGCACAGATACGCAGTATTTT.

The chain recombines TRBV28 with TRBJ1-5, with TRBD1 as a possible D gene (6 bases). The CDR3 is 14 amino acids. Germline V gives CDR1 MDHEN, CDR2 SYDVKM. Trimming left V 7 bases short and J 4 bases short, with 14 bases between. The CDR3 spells CASTLGGANQPQHF. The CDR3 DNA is TGTGCCAGCACCCTAGGGGGGGCGAATCAGCCCCAGCATTTT.

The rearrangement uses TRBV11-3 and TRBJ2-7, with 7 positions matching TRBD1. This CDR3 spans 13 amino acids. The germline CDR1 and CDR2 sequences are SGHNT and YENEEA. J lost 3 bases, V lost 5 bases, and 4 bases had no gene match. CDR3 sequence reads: CASSPDRDYEQYF. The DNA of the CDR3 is TGTGCCAGCAGCCCCGACAGGGACTACGAGCAGTACTTC.

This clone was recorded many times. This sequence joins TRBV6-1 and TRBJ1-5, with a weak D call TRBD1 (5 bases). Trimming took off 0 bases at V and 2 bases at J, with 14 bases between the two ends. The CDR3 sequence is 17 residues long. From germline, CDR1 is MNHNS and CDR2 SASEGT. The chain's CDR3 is CASSEALDSRRNQPQHF. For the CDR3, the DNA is TGTGCCAGCAGTGAAGCGCTAGACAGCCGACGCAATCAGCCCCAGCATTTT.

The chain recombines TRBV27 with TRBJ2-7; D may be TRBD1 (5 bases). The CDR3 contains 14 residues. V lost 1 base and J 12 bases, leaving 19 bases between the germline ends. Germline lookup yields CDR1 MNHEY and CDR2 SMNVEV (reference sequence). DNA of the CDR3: TGTGCCAGCAGTTTATTCGAAAGGGGCGCGAACCGGTACTTC. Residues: CASSLFERGANRYF.

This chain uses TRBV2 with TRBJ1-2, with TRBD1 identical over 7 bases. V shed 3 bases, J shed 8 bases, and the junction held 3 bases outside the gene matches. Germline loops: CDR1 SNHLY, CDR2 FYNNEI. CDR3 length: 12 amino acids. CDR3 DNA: TGTGCCAGCAGTGAGATAGGGGGCGGCTACACCTTC. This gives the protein CASSEIGGGYTF.

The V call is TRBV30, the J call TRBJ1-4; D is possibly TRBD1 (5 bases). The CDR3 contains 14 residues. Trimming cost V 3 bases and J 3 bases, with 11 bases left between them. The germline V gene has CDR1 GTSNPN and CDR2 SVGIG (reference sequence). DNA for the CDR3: TGTGCCTGGAGGAAGGGGTCGGCTAATGAAAAACTGTTTTTT. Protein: CAWRKGSANEKLFF.

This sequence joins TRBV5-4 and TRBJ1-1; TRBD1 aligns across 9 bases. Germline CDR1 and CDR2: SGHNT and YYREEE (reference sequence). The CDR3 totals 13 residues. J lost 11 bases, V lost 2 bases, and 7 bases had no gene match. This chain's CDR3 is CASSLGDRAFAFF. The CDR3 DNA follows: TGTGCCAGCAGCTTAGGGGACAGGGCCTTCGCTTTCTTT.

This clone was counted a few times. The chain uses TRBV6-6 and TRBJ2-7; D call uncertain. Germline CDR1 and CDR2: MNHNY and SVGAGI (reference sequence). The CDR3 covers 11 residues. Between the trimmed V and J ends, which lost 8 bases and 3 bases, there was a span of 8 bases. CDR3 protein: CASGSNYEQYF. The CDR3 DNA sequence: TGTGCCAGCGGTTCTAACTACGAGCAGTACTTC.

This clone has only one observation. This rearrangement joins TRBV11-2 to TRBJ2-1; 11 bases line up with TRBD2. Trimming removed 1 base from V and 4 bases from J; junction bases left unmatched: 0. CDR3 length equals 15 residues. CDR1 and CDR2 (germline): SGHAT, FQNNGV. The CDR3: CASSLGLAGYNEQFF. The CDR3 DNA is TGTGCCAGCAGCTTAGGACTAGCGGGGTACAATGAGCAGTTCTTC.

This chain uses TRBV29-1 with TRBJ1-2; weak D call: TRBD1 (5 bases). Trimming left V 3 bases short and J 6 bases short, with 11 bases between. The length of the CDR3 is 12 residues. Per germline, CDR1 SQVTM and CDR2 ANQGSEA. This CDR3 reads CSVEARANGYTF. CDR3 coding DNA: TGCAGCGTTGAGGCCAGGGCCAATGGCTACACCTTC.

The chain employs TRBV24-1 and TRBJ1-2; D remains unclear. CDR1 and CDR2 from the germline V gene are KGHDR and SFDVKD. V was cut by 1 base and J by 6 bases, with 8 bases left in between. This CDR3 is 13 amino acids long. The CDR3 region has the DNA TGTGCCACCAGTGATTTCGGCCGGGATGGCTACACCTTC. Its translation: CATSDFGRDGYTF.

In DNA, the CDR3 is TGTGCCAGCTCACCTGAGGCCCGAGGGAACGAGCAGTACTTC. Protein product: CASSPEARGNEQYF. J is TRBJ2-7 and V is TRBV18; TRBD2 is a possible D gene (5 bases). V was clipped by 3 bases and J by 5 bases, with 14 bases between them. The CDR3 has 14 amino acids. Germline-derived CDR1 and CDR2 are KGHSH and LQKENI.